This T cell receptor (beta chain) was sequenced in a study of T cell responses to AZD1222 COVID-19 vaccine. This clone has a single count. What it recognizes is unknown. Generated by immunoSEQ multiplex PCR, the TCRdb table keeps only in-frame clones and is missing some. This table has approximately 170,000 clones, 70% to 90% appearing once. Whole-study results and caveats: There were mostly white British donors and more females than males, and clonal diversity was possibly underestimated.

In germline, CDR1 is SGHDT, CDR2 YYEEEE. CDR3 length: 13 residues. The germline V and J ends were trimmed by 4 bases and 2 bases, with 7 bases remaining between them. The sample in question was peripheral blood, obtained 28 days after the second AZD1222 dose. The chain joins TRBV5-6 to TRBJ1-5; D remains unclear. This sequence was found in an adult who received the AZD1222 COVID-19 vaccine. The CDR3 sequence: CASSARGNQPQHF. CDR3 coding DNA: TGTGCCAGCAGCGCGAGGGGCAATCAGCCCCAGCATTTT.